This T cell receptor (beta chain) is drawn from a study of OX40 agonist ivuxolimab in advanced cancers. Context from the whole study: The costimulatory receptor OX40 (CD134) was targeted by ivuxolimab, a fully human IgG2 agonistic monoclonal antibody. The dose-escalation cohort was around 84% male with a mean age of approximately 60 years, ranging from roughly 23 to 90. Peripheral TCRbeta sequencing was intended to test whether TCR sequence diversity was altered and clonal T-cell expansion was caused by ivuxolimab. Intravenous ivuxolimab was administered to patients every 2 weeks at six dose levels: 0.01, 0.1, 0.3, 1.5, 3 and 10 mg/kg. Patients were allowed to have had prior anti-PD-1, anti-PD-L1 or anti-CTLA-4 therapy, and approximately 37% of the dose-escalation patients had been treated with checkpoint inhibitors. Partial responses occurred in three dose-escalation patients, of whom one had hepatocellular carcinoma and two had cutaneous melanoma. Among the approximately 50 dose-escalation patients, approximately 20 had hepatocellular carcinoma, roughly 15 melanoma, 9 renal cell carcinoma and 9 head and neck cancer. The paper describes the monotherapy dose-escalation part (N = 52 patients) of the phase I trial of ivuxolimab. Study-level results and caveats: Partial responders in the 0.1-3.0 mg/kg groups had among the lowest normalized peripheral clonal expansion, especially among CD8+ T cells. On average, CD8+ T cells showed more expanded clones than CD4+ T cells after ivuxolimab. Clonal expansion of both CD4+ and CD8+ blood T cells was observed from baseline to week 6 at doses 0.1 to 3.0 mg/kg. Which antigens the clonally expanded peripheral T cells were specific for was not determined. Low levels of normalized T-cell clonal expansion were also seen in some nonresponding patients.

Taken from cysteine to phenylalanine, the CDR3 has 15 residues. Only the CDR3 DNA stays, 45 bases, in frame from base 1. As encoded in the germline V gene (reference sequence), CDR1 is SGHKS while CDR2 is YYEKEE. V gives up 4 bases and J gives up 6 bases, and the segment between their germline ends measures 14 bases. This clone came up once. Its specific antigen is unknown. No base quality values were provided; no much bigger clone lies one nucleotide off. Genomic DNA was isolated from the sorted cells so that the TCRbeta CDR3 region could be sequenced. The immunoSEQ Assay was used to sequence the TCRbeta CDR3 regions. Not all clones reach the TCRdb copy of this immuneACCESS table, which keeps in-frame sequences only. Checked studies attribute under half of the gap to unresolved V genes and leave the rest unexplained. A total of tens of thousands of clones appear in this sample, around nine tenths of them only once. The ten top clones hold more than 0.6% of the sample.

Patients with autoimmune disease history or receiving systemic immunosuppression were excluded from the trial. Peripheral blood for TCR sequencing was drawn from every dose cohort at baseline, at cycle 4 day 1 and at cycle 7 day 1. The samples were drawn from a first-in-human, open-label, multicenter phase I dose-escalation trial of ivuxolimab. Adults with locally advanced or metastatic melanoma, renal cell, hepatocellular, or head and neck squamous cell carcinoma were enrolled in the trial. CD4+ and CD8+ T cells were sorted separately from peripheral blood before TCR sequencing. Sequencing used CD4+ or CD8+ T cells sorted from blood, obtained in a trial of the OX40 agonist ivuxolimab. The sequence joins TRBV5-5 to TRBJ1-6; the D gene is unclear. This sequence was found in an adult with an advanced solid tumor such as melanoma, head and neck, liver or kidney cancer. The CDR3 reads as follows: CASSPIRDPNSPLHF. Here is the DNA: TGTGCCAGCAGCCCGATACGGGATCCTAATTCACCCCTCCACTTT.